This T cell receptor beta chain was captured in a study of CD8 T cells in ankylosing spondylitis. Germline V CDR1 and CDR2: LGHDT, YNNKEL (reference sequence). CDR3 length equals 18 residues. Deletions cut 11 bases from V and 1 base from J, with 28 bases between. To note about this clonotype: Its antigen is unknown.

Study results and limitations: Peripheral blood samples showed relatively rare disease-linked clones, and these clones were CD8+.

Via MiXCR, TCRdb re-called the 5' RACE reads, giving one row per CDR3 protein. The sample shows about 240,000 distinct CDR3 sequences, roughly a quarter of them seen only once. Sequencing used blood, either unsorted or a sorted T cell fraction (not recorded which). The J gene is TRBJ2-3, the V gene TRBV3-1; D is perhaps TRBD1 (6 bases). This clonotype originated in a male donor with ankylosing spondylitis or in good health (not recorded which). The CDR3: CALSSEWNRVGGTDTQYF. In DNA, the CDR3 is TGTGCCCTCAGTTCAGAATGGAACAGGGTTGGGGGCACAGATACGCAGTATTTT.